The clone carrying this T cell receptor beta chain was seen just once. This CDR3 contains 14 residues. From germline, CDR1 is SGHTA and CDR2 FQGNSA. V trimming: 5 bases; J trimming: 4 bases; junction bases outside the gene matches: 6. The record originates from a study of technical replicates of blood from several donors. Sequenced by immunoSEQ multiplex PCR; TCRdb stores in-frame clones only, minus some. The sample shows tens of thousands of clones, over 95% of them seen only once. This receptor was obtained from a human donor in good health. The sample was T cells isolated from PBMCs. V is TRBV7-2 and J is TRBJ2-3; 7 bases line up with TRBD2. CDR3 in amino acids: CASSPKTSPDTQYF. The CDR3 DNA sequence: TGTGCCAGCAGCCCGAAGACTAGCCCAGATACGCAGTATTTT.